Here is one TCR beta chain with its context. As yet, its antigen is unknown. Germline loops: CDR1 SGHDT, CDR2 YYEEEE. The CDR3 covers 13 residues. V shed 3 bases and J shed 7 bases, with 8 bases lying between them. The source of the sample is a study of beta chain features in type 1 diabetes. Reverse transcribing all isolated RNA meant expressed TCRB transcripts were sequenced. This table comes from immunoSEQ multiplex PCR, and its TCRdb copy is limited to in-frame clones, with some not included. The sample lists about 620,000 clones, around 16% occurring once. Points from the study as a whole: Among all four CD4+ subsets, Type 1 diabetes patients had TCRB CDR3s that were moderately but significantly shorter. VDJ junctions from type 1 diabetes patients carried fewer insertions and larger deletions. Within patients, naive, central memory and Treg TCRB repertoires seemed more similar than within healthy donors.

This sequence was found in a man between 18 and 35 years old in good health. The material sequenced was naive CD4+ T cells from blood. The chain carries TRBV5-6 and TRBJ1-6; D not resolved. CDR3: CASSWGANSPLHF. The CDR3 nucleotides read TGTGCCAGCAGCTGGGGAGCGAATTCACCCCTCCACTTT.